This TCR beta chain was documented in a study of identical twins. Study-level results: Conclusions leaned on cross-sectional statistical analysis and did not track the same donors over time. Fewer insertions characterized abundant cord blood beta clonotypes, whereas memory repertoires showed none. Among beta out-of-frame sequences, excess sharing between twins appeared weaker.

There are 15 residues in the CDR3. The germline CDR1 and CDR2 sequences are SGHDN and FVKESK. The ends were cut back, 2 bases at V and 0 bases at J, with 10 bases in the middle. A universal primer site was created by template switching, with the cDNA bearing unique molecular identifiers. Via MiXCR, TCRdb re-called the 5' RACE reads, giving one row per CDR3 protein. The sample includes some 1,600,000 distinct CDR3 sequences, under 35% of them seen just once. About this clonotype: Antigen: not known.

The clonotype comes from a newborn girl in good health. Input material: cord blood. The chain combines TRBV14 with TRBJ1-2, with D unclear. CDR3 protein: CASSQFRTANYGYTF. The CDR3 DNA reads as TGTGCCAGCAGCCAATTCAGAACAGCTAACTATGGCTACACCTTC.